This T cell receptor beta chain was recovered during a study of T cell responses to AZD1222 COVID-19 vaccine. Turning to this clone: Antigen specificity is unknown.

The CDR3 is 14 amino acids. V lost 5 bases and J 0 bases, leaving 11 bases between the germline ends. Germline assignment: CDR1 SGHAT and CDR2 FQDESV (reference sequence). Points from the study as a whole: The donor group comprised mostly white British people and more females; the analysis possibly underestimated clonal diversity. When two AZD1222 doses had been given, Spike-specific TCR breadth and depth rose.

Repertoires were generated with immunoSEQ multiplex PCR, while TCRdb's copy carries only in-frame clones and drops some. The sample consists of roughly 100,000 clones, about 92% of them appearing once. The rearrangement uses TRBV11-1 and TRBJ2-7; D uncertain. The origin of this receptor is an adult in good health. The material was peripheral blood, obtained on day 0 of AZD1222 vaccination. The CDR3 sequence: CASSQTDGSYEQYF. The CDR3 nucleotides read TGTGCCAGCAGCCAGACGGACGGCTCCTACGAGCAGTACTTC.